These T cell receptor beta chains were read from a single sample in a study of blood T cell repertoires in COVID-19. Sequenced by immunoSEQ multiplex PCR; TCRdb stores in-frame clones only, minus some. This table holds over 35,000 clones, around 85% found once. Sample: peripheral blood. These receptors came from a man aged 35 to 55 with active or convalescent COVID-19. The CDR3 runs from the conserved cysteine through the conserved F or W. The order of the fields is CDR3 protein, CDR3 DNA, J gene, clone size, D gene, V gene. A D gene is named only where the DNA matches it firmly. Not every row has a clone size; where given, it reads once, few, many or a size class.

CAISESGQSGNTIYF | TGTGCCATCAGTGAGTCGGGGCAGTCTGGAAACACCATATATTTT | TRBJ1-3 | NA | NA | TRBV10-3
CASSQGHGTVFSRSGNTIYF | TGCGCCAGCAGCCAAGGCCACGGGACAGTCTTTTCACGCTCTGGAAACACCATATATTTT | TRBJ1-3 | NA | TRBD1 | TRBV4-1
CASSLEGARGPQHF | TGTGCCAGCAGCTTAGAGGGGGCCCGGGGCCCCCAGCATTTT | TRBJ1-5 | NA | TRBD1 | TRBV7-8
CASSYAGDSPLHF | TGTGCCAGCAGTTATGCAGGGGACTCACCCCTCCACTTT | TRBJ1-6 | NA | NA | TRBV6-6
CASSPDGLGPYEQYF | TGTGCCAGCAGCCCCGACGGACTAGGACCGTACGAGCAGTACTTC | TRBJ2-7 | NA | TRBD2 | TRBV9
CASSEAPLRAGGYGYTF | TGTGCCAGCAGTGAAGCGCCTTTAAGAGCAGGGGGCTATGGCTACACCTTC | TRBJ1-2 | NA | TRBD1 | TRBV2
CATSRDRGSGNTIYF | TGTGCCACCAGCAGAGACAGGGGCTCTGGAAACACCATATATTTT | TRBJ1-3 | NA | NA | TRBV15
CASKLSGTGSGYTF | TGTGCCAGCAAACTTAGTGGGACAGGGTCTGGCTACACCTTC | TRBJ1-2 | NA | TRBD1 | TRBV27
CASSLQTGGMNTEAFF | TGTGCCAGCAGCCTGCAAACGGGGGGAATGAACACTGAAGCTTTCTTT | TRBJ1-1 | NA | NA | TRBV5-4
CAISESRGQAELAKNIQYF | TGTGCCATCAGTGAGTCGAGAGGACAGGCTGAACTAGCCAAAAACATTCAGTACTTC | TRBJ2-4 | NA | TRBD1 | TRBV10-3
CASRNAGGTQETQYF | TGTGCCAGCAGGAATGCTGGAGGGACCCAAGAGACCCAGTACTTC | TRBJ2-5 | NA | NA | TRBV2
CAISGTETGELFF | TGTGCCATCAGTGGTACAGAAACCGGGGAGCTGTTTTTT | TRBJ2-2 | NA | NA | TRBV10-3
CASSQVAGRGVYNEQFF | TGTGCCAGCAGCCAAGTGGCGGGGCGAGGGGTTTACAATGAGCAGTTCTTC | TRBJ2-1 | NA | NA | TRBV4-2
CAISRTSGGAYNEQFF | TGTGCCATCTCCCGGACTAGCGGGGGGGCCTACAATGAGCAGTTCTTC | TRBJ2-1 | NA | TRBD2 | TRBV10-3
CASSPSGTGGAAFF | TGTGCCAGCAGTCCGTCGGGGACAGGGGGCGCCGCTTTCTTT | TRBJ1-1 | NA | TRBD1 | TRBV28
CASSPAANRDRDRTEAFF | TGCGCCAGCAGCCCGGCGGCAAATAGGGACAGGGATCGGACTGAAGCTTTCTTT | TRBJ1-1 | NA | TRBD1 | TRBV4-1
CSAIRQGEAFF | TGCAGTGCCATTAGACAGGGTGAAGCTTTCTTT | TRBJ1-1 | NA | TRBD1 | TRBV20-1
CAWSVLDRGYEQYF | TGTGCCTGGAGTGTGTTAGACAGGGGCTACGAGCAGTACTTC | TRBJ2-7 | NA | TRBD1 | TRBV30
CASSLLTGDGETQYF | TGCGCCAGCAGCTTGCTCACGGGAGACGGGGAGACCCAGTACTTC | TRBJ2-5 | NA | NA | TRBV5-1
CAWTRWGGLNYGYTF | TGTGCCTGGACCCGCTGGGGAGGGCTAAACTATGGCTACACCTTC | TRBJ1-2 | once | NA | TRBV30
CASSTLTGGTGELFF | TGTGCCAGCAGTACCCTGACTGGAGGGACCGGGGAGCTGTTTTTT | TRBJ2-2 | many | NA | TRBV27
CASRGLGVYEQYF | TGTGCCAGCCGGGGACTAGGGGTCTACGAGCAGTACTTC | TRBJ2-7 | once | TRBD2 | TRBV6-5
CASWLGAGGELFF | TGTGCCAGCTGGTTAGGGGCGGGGGGGGAGCTGTTTTTT | TRBJ2-2 | NA | NA | TRBV12-3/TRBV12-4
CAWSNSGLSYNSPLHF | TGTGCCTGGAGTAATTCAGGCCTCTCCTATAATTCACCCCTCCACTTT | TRBJ1-6 | NA | NA | TRBV30
CASSLSLAGGNNEQFF | TGTGCCAGCAGCTTATCCCTAGCGGGAGGAAACAATGAGCAGTTCTTC | TRBJ2-1 | NA | TRBD2 | TRBV11-3
CASSYSSGRGPGYTF | TGTGCCAGCAGTTACTCCTCTGGCAGGGGACCTGGCTACACCTTC | TRBJ1-2 | NA | NA | TRBV6-2/TRBV6-3
CASSQDGTGVEAFF | TGTGCCAGCAGCCAAGATGGGACAGGGGTTGAAGCTTTCTTT | TRBJ1-1 | NA | TRBD1 | TRBV14
CASSVGPAAIQPQHF | TGTGCCAGCAGCGTAGGACCCGCGGCAATTCAGCCCCAGCATTTT | TRBJ1-5 | NA | NA | TRBV9
CAWSVALEQPQHF | TGTGCCTGGAGTGTTGCGTTAGAACAGCCCCAGCATTTT | TRBJ1-5 | NA | NA | TRBV30
CASSAEVSHGYTF | TGTGCCAGCAGTGCCGAGGTGAGCCATGGCTACACCTTC | TRBJ1-2 | NA | NA | TRBV28
CASSQVEGSDGYTF | TGTGCCAGCAGCCAGGTTGAGGGAAGCGATGGCTACACCTTC | TRBJ1-2 | NA | NA | TRBV11-2
CASSAQGQGAGNEQFF | TGCGCCAGCAGCGCACAAGGACAGGGGGCAGGCAATGAGCAGTTCTTC | TRBJ2-1 | NA | TRBD1 | TRBV5-1
CSVGNAGKLFF | TGCAGCGTTGGAAACGCAGGAAAACTGTTTTTT | TRBJ1-4 | NA | NA | TRBV29-1
CASSSPRGRSPLHF | TGTGCCAGCAGCTCCCCCAGGGGACGTTCACCCCTCCACTTT | TRBJ1-6 | few | NA | TRBV6-2/TRBV6-3
CASMERMGSYEQYF | TGTGCCAGCATGGAGCGGATGGGGTCCTACGAGCAGTACTTC | TRBJ2-7 | NA | NA | TRBV27
CASSLVVGDRREAFF | TGCGCCAGCAGCTTGGTAGTCGGGGACAGGCGTGAAGCTTTCTTT | TRBJ1-1 | few | TRBD1 | TRBV5-1
CAISPHRGSEQYF | TGTGCCATCTCCCCCCACAGGGGATCCGAGCAGTACTTC | TRBJ2-7 | NA | TRBD1 | TRBV10-3
CATSDDRDSQPQHF | TGTGCCACCAGTGACGACCGGGATAGTCAGCCCCAGCATTTT | TRBJ1-5 | NA | NA | TRBV24-1
CASTHPPGQDLDGYTF | TGTGCCAGCACCCACCCACCGGGACAGGATTTAGATGGCTACACCTTC | TRBJ1-2 | NA | TRBD1 | TRBV28
CASSLQGSVTEAFF | TGTGCCAGCAGCTTACAGGGAAGCGTCACTGAAGCTTTCTTT | TRBJ1-1 | NA | NA | TRBV5-5
CASSLGSQETQYF | TGTGCCAGCAGCTTGGGGAGCCAAGAGACCCAGTACTTC | TRBJ2-5 | NA | NA | TRBV11-2
CASSKRRGGEETQYF | TGTGCTAGCAGCAAACGACGGGGGGGCGAAGAGACCCAGTACTTC | TRBJ2-5 | NA | TRBD2 | TRBV7-7
CASSYAGRYGYTF | TGTGCCAGCAGTTACGCAGGGCGCTATGGCTACACCTTC | TRBJ1-2 | NA | NA | TRBV6-2/TRBV6-3
CASSLLETNTGELFF | TGCGCCAGCAGCTTGCTGGAGACGAACACCGGGGAGCTGTTTTTT | TRBJ2-2 | NA | NA | TRBV5-1